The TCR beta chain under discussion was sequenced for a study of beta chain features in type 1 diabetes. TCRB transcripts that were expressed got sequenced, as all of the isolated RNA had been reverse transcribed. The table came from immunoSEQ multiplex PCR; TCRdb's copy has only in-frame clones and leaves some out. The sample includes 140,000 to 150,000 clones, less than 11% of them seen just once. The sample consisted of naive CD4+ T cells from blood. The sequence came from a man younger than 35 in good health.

The CDR3, as DNA: TGTGCCAGCAGCAAAAATGGAGGGGGCGGAGGGCAAGAAAAACTGTTTTTT. Protein sequence: CASSKNGGGGGQEKLFF. The rearrangement joins TRBV21-1 to TRBJ1-4; the table's D gene call, TRBD1, was not cross checked with the DNA. TRBV21-1 corresponds to a pseudogene. This CDR3 spans 17 amino acids.